Sequencing of this T cell receptor (beta chain) was carried out in a study of cytomegalovirus exposure and HLA in healthy donors. Per germline, CDR1 LNHNV and CDR2 YYDKDF (reference sequence). The CDR3 is 15 residues long. Trimming took 8 bases from V and 7 from J; bases not matched to a gene: 11. PCR employed 60 Vbeta and 13 Jbeta primers. Using immunoSEQ multiplex PCR, the repertoire was profiled, and TCRdb retains in-frame clones only, with some absent. The repertoire has tens of thousands of clones, around 81% of them found once; the top ten carry about 1.1%. Source material: PBMCs. The rearrangement joins TRBV15 to TRBJ1-5; 10 positions match TRBD1. The sequence came from a male donor in good health and CMV-seronegative. CDR3 residues: CATGSRTGGGQPQHF. In DNA form, the CDR3 reads TGTGCCACCGGGTCAAGGACAGGGGGGGGACAGCCCCAGCATTTT. The whole variable domain, remainder taken from reference TRBV15 and TRBJ1-5, is DAMVIQNPRYQVTQFGKPVTLSCSQTLNHNVMYWYQQKSSQAPKLLFHYYDKDFNNEADTPDNFQSRRPNTSFCFLDIRSPGLGDTAMYLCATGSRTGGGQPQHFGDGTRLSIL.